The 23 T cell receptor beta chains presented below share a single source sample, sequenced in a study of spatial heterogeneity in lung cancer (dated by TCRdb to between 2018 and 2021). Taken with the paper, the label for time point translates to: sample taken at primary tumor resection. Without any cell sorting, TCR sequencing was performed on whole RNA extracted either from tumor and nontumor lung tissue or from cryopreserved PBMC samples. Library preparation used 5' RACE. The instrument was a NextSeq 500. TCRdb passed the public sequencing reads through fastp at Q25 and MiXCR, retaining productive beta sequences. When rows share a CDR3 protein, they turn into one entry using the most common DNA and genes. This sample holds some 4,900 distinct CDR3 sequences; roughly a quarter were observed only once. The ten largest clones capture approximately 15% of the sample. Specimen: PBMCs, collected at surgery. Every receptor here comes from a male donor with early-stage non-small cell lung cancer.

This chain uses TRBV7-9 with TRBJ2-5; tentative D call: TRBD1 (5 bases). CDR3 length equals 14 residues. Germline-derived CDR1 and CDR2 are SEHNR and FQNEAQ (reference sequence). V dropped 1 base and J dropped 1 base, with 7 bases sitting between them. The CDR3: CASSLGGAQETQYF. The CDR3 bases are TGTGCCAGCAGCTTAGGTGGGGCCCAAGAGACCCAGTACTTC. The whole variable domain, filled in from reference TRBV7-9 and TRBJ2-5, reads DTGVSQNPRHKITKRGQNVTFRCDPISEHNRLYWYRQTLGQGPEFLTYFQNEAQLEKSRLLSDRFSAERPKGSFSTLEIQRTEQGDSAMYLCASSLGGAQETQYFGPGTRLLVL.

CDR3 sequence (DNA): TGCGCCAGCAGCTGGACTAGCGGGCGGAACACCGGGGAGCTGTTTTTT. It yields the protein CASSWTSGRNTGELFF. The chain recombines TRBV5-1 with TRBJ2-2, with 11 positions matching TRBD2. CDR3 size: 16 residues. The junction had 2 bases not matched to a gene; V was cut back by 3 bases and J by 1 base. Germline V gene data show CDR1 as SGHRS and CDR2 as YFSETQ.

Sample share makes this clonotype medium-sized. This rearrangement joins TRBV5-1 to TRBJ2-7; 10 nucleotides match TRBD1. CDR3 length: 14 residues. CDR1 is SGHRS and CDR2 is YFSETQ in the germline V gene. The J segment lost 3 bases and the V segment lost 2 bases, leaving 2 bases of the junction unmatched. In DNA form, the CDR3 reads TGCGCCAGCAGCTTCCGGGACAGGGGCTACGAGCAGTACTTC. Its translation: CASSFRDRGYEQYF.

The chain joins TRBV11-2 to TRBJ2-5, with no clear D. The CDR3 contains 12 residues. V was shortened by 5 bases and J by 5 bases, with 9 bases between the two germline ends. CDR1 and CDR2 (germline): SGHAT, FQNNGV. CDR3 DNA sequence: TGTGCCAGCAGCCAGGAGTCGGAGACCCAGTACTTC. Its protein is CASSQESETQYF.

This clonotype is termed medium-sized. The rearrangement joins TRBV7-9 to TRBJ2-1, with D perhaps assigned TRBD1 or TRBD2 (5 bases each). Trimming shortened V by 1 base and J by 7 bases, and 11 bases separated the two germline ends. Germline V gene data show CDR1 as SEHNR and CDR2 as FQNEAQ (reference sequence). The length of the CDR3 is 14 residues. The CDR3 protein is CASSLGRDENEQFF. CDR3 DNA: TGTGCCAGCAGCTTAGGCCGGGACGAGAATGAGCAGTTCTTC.

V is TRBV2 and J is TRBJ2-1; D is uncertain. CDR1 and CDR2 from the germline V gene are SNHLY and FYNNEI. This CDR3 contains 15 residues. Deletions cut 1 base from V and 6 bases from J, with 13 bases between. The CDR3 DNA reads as TGTGCCAGCAGTGAAGTGGTACAGCTTCCCAATGAGCAGTTCTTC. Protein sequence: CASSEVVQLPNEQFF. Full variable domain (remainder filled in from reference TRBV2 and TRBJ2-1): EPEVTQTPSHQVTQMGQEVILRCVPISNHLYFYWYRQILGQKVEFLVSFYNNEISEKSEIFDDQFSVERPDGSNFTLKIRSTKLEDSAMYFCASSEVVQLPNEQFFGPGTRLTVL.

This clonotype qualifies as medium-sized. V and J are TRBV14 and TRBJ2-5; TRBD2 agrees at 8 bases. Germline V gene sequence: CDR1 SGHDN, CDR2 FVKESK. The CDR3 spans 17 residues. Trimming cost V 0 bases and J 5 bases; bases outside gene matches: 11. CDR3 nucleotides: TGTGCCAGCAGCCAAGATCTTTCGGCGGGGGGAGCCGAGACCCAGTACTTC. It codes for CASSQDLSAGGAETQYF.

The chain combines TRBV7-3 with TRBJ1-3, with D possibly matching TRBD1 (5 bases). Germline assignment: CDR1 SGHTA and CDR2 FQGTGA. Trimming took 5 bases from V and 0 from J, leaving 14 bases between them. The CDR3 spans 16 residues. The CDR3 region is CASSPGTRSSGNTIYF. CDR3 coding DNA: TGTGCCAGCAGCCCGGGGACTCGGTCCTCTGGAAACACCATATATTTT. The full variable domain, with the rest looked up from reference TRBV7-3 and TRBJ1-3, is GAGVSQTPSNKVTEKGKYVELRCDPISGHTALYWYRQSLGQGPEFLIYFQGTGAADDSGLPNDRFFAVRPEGSVSTLKIQRTERGDSAVYLCASSPGTRSSGNTIYFGEGSWLTVV.

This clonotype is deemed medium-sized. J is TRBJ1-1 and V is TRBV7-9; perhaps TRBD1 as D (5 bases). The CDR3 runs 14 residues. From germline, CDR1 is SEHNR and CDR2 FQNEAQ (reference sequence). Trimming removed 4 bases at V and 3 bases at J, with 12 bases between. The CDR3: CASSSRQHHTEAFF. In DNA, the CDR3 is TGTGCCAGCAGCTCCCGACAGCACCACACTGAAGCTTTCTTT.

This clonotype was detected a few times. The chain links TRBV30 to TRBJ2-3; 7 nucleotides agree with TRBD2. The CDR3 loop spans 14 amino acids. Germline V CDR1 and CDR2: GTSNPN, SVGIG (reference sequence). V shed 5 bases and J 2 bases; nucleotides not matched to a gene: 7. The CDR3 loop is CAWDGGRVTDTQYF. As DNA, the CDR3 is TGTGCCTGGGACGGGGGGAGAGTCACAGATACGCAGTATTTT.

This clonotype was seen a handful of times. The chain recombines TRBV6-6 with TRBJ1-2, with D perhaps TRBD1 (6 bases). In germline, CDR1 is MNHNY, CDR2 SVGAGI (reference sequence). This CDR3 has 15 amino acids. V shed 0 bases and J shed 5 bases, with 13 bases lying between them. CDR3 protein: CASSYSGDTGYGYTF. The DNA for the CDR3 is TGTGCCAGCAGTTACTCGGGGGATACAGGGTATGGCTACACCTTC.

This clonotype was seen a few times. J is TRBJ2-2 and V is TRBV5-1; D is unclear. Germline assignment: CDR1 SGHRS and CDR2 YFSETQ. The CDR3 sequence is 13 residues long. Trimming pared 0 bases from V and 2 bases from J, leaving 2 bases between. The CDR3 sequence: CASSLGNTGELFF. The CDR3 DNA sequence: TGCGCCAGCAGCTTGGGCAACACCGGGGAGCTGTTTTTT.

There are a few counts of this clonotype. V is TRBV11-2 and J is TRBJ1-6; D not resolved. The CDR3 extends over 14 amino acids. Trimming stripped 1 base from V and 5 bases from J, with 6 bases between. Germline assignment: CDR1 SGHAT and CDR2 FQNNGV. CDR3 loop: CASSLAANNSPLHF. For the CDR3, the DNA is TGTGCCAGCAGCTTAGCCGCGAATAATTCACCCCTCCACTTT.

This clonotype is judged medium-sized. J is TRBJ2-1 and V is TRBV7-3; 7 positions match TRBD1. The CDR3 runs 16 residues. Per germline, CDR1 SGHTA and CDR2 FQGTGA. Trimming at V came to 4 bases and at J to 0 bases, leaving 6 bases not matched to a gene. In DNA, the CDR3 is TGTGCCAGCAGCTCGAACAGGGGTCCCTCCTACAATGAGCAGTTCTTC. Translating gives CASSSNRGPSYNEQFF. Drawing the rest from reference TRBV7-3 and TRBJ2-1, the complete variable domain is GAGVSQTPSNKVTEKGKYVELRCDPISGHTALYWYRQSLGQGPEFLIYFQGTGAADDSGLPNDRFFAVRPEGSVSTLKIQRTERGDSAVYLCASSSNRGPSYNEQFFGPGTRLTVL.

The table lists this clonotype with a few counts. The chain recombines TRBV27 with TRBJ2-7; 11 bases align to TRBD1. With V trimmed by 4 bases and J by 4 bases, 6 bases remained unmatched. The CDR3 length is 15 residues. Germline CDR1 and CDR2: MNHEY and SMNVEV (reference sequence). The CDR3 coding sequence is TGTGCCAGCAGTTACTGGACAGGGGGCAGGTACGAGCAGTACTTC. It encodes CASSYWTGGRYEQYF.

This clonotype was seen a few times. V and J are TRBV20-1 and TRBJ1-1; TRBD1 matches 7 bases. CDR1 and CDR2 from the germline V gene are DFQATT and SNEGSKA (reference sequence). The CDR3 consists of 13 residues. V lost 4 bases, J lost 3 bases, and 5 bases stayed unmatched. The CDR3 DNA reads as TGCAGTGCTACCAAGGGGGCGGACACTGAAGCTTTCTTT. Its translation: CSATKGADTEAFF.

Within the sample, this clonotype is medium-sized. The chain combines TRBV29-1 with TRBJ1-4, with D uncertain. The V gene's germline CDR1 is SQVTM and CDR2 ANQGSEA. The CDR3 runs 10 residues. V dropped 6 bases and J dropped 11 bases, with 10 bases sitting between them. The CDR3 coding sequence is TGCAGCGTGGGAGAAGAGAAACTGTTTTTT. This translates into CSVGEEKLFF.

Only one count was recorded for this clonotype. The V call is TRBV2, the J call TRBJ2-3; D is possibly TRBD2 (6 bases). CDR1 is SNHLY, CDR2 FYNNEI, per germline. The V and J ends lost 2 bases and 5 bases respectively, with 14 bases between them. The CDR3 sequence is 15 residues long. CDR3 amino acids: CASSEFARELDTQYF. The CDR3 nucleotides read TGTGCCAGCAGTGAATTTGCCCGGGAGTTAGATACGCAGTATTTT.

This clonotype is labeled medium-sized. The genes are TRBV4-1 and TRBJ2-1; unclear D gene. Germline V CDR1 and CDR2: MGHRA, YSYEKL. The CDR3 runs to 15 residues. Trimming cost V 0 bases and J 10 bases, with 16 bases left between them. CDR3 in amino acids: CASSQDGWAPWEQFF. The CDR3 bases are TGCGCCAGCAGCCAAGATGGGTGGGCTCCTTGGGAGCAGTTCTTC.

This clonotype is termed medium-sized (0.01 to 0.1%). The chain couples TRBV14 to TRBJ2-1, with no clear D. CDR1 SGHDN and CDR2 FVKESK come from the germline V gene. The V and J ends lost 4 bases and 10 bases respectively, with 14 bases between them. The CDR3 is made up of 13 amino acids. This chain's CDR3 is CASSLAVGIEQFF. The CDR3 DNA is TGTGCCAGCAGCCTCGCGGTCGGCATCGAGCAGTTCTTC.

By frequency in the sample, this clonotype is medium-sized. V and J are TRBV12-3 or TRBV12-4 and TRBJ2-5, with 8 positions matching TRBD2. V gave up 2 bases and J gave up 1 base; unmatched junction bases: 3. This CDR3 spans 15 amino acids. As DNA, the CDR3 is TGTGCCAGCAGTTTATCCCTAGCGGGCCAAGAGACCCAGTACTTC. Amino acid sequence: CASSLSLAGQETQYF.

CDR3 sequence (DNA): TGCAGTCCTCTAGCGGAGAACACCGGGGAGCTGTTTTTT. Protein sequence: CSPLAENTGELFF. This chain links TRBV20-1 with TRBJ2-2, with 7 nucleotides matching TRBD2. Germline trimming cut 8 bases from V and 1 base from J; bases unmatched to any gene: 4. Germline V gene data show CDR1 as DFQATT and CDR2 as SNEGSKA (reference sequence). This CDR3 contains 13 residues.

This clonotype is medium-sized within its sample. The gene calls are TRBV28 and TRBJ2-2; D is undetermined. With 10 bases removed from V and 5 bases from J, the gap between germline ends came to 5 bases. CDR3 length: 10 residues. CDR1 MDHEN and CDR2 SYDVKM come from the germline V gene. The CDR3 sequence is CATKTGELFF. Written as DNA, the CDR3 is TGTGCCACCAAAACCGGGGAGCTGTTTTTT.